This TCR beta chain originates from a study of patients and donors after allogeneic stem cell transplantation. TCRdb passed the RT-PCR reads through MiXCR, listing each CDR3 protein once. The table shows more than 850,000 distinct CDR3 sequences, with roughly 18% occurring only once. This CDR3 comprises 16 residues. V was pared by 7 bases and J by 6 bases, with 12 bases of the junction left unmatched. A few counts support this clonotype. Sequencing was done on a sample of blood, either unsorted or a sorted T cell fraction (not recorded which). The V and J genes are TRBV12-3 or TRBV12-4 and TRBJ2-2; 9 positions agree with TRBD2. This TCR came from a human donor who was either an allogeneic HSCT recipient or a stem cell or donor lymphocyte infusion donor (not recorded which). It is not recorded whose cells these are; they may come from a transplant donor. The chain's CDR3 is CASMGGSGSIAGELFF. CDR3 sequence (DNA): TGTGCCAGCATGGGGGGTAGCGGGAGTATTGCCGGGGAGCTGTTTTTT.